This T cell receptor (beta chain) was sequenced during a study of molecular identifiers for immune sequencing clone quantification. Overall study: Replicates involved a five-way split of RNA from about 20,000 or 100,000 naive CD8 cells, with sequencing of four.

A few counts support this clonotype. As CD8+CD4-CCR7+CD45RA+ cells, naive CD8 T cells were sorted. V was shortened by 1 base and J by 3 bases, with 15 bases between the two germline ends. Germline-derived CDR1 and CDR2 are SGHTA and FQGTGA. This CDR3 contains 17 residues. TCRdb itself ran the PCR reads through MiXCR, one entry per CDR3 protein. The sample gives over 35,000 distinct CDR3 sequences, about 18% of which show up once; approximately 6.4% is in the top ten. The source is a human donor in good health. Some libraries in this study had Jurkat cell RNA spiked in. Sequenced: naive CD8+ T cells from blood, with Jurkat cell RNA spiked in. Noted subset: FACS-sorted CD8+CD4-CCR7+CD45RA+ naive T cells. V and J are TRBV7-3 and TRBJ2-2; D is unclear. The CDR3 sequence is CASSLNPSLGYTGELFF. The CDR3 DNA reads TGTGCCAGCAGCTTAAACCCAAGCCTTGGGTACACCGGGGAGCTGTTTTTT.